What follows are 14 T cell receptor beta chains derived from one specimen sequenced in a study of OX40 agonist ivuxolimab in advanced cancers. The library was prepared using the immunoSEQ multiplex PCR assay. In its TCRdb copy, this immuneACCESS table keeps in-frame sequences only and misses some clones. Where compared with another copy, unresolved V genes explain less than half of these, and the others have no known cause. For this sample there are roughly 67,000 clones; around 90% appear just once. The ten largest clones add up to more than 4.5% of the sample. This specimen was CD4+ or CD8+ T cells sorted from blood, taken in a trial of the OX40 agonist ivuxolimab. Receptors originate from an adult with an advanced solid tumor such as melanoma, head and neck, liver or kidney cancer.

The V gene is TRBV5-6, the J gene TRBJ2-6, with 9 bases identical to TRBD1. V lost 0 bases and J lost 4; bases outside the gene matches: 5. Looked up from germline, CDR1 is SGHDT and CDR2 is YYEEEE. The CDR3 extends over 17 amino acids. CDR3 nucleotides: TGTGCCAGCAGCTTGGTACAGGGGGCGCCCGGGGCCAACGTCCTGACTTTC. Protein sequence: CASSLVQGAPGANVLTF.

The J gene is TRBJ1-1, the V gene TRBV7-1, with a weak D call TRBD1 (5 bases). TRBV7-1 has ORF status, its function being uncertain. V lost 4 bases and J lost 1, with 13 bases in between. The CDR3 consists of 15 residues. The CDR3 nucleotides read TGTGCCAGCAGCTTAGAAGCAGGGAGGAACACTGAAGCTTTCTTT. Encoded protein: CASSLEAGRNTEAFF.

This chain links TRBV28 with TRBJ1-2; 12 nucleotides line up with TRBD1. Per germline, CDR1 MDHEN and CDR2 SYDVKM. CDR3 length: 14 amino acids. V lost 6 bases to trimming and J lost 4 bases; unmatched junction nucleotides: 3. CDR3 amino acids: CASRGQGASYGYTF. The CDR3 DNA reads TGTGCCAGCAGGGGACAGGGGGCAAGCTATGGCTACACCTTC.

The chain employs TRBV5-8 and TRBJ2-5; 10 nucleotides line up with TRBD2. J lost 9 bases, V lost 2 bases, and 10 bases had no gene match. Germline lookup yields CDR1 SGHTS and CDR2 YDEGEE. This CDR3 has 15 residues. The DNA of the CDR3 is TGTGCCAGCAGCTTACTACTAGCGGGGCTCGGGGCCCAGTACTTC. It yields the protein CASSLLLAGLGAQYF.

This rearrangement joins TRBV6-5 to TRBJ2-7; D is ambiguous. Germline V gene data show CDR1 as MNHEY and CDR2 as SVGAGI. V lost 8 bases and J lost 3, with 14 bases in between. The CDR3 is 13 amino acids. Here the CDR3 reads CASRTYSLYEQYF. The CDR3, as DNA: TGTGCCAGCCGGACGTACAGCCTCTACGAGCAGTACTTC.

The chain uses TRBV14 and TRBJ2-3; 10 bases agree with TRBD2. The germline V gene has CDR1 SGHDN and CDR2 FVKESK. Trimming removed 0 bases from V and 4 bases from J; junction bases left unmatched: 7. The CDR3 runs 17 residues. CDR3 region: CASSQDLSGRAADTQYF. DNA for the CDR3: TGTGCCAGCAGCCAAGATTTGAGCGGGAGGGCCGCAGATACGCAGTATTTT.

This clone came up once. CDR3 in amino acids: CASSETRNTEAFF. The CDR3 DNA sequence: TGTGCCAGCAGTGAAACTAGGAACACTGAAGCTTTCTTT. The V call is TRBV6-1, the J call TRBJ1-1; D is unresolved. With 2 bases removed from V and 1 base from J, the gap between germline ends came to 5 bases. The germline gives CDR1 MNHNS, CDR2 SASEGT. This CDR3 spans 13 amino acids.

The rearrangement joins TRBV5-4 to TRBJ1-2, with 7 positions matching TRBD1. V shed 6 bases and J 4 bases; nucleotides not matched to a gene: 18. Germline CDR1 SGHNT, CDR2 YYREEE (reference sequence). The CDR3 sequence is 17 residues long. CDR3 sequence: CASTPGGQASAFYGYTF. CDR3 DNA sequence: TGTGCCAGCACCCCGGGAGGACAGGCGAGCGCCTTCTATGGCTACACCTTC.

This sequence joins TRBV18 and TRBJ2-3; 9 nucleotides agree with TRBD2. Germline V lookup: CDR1 KGHSH, CDR2 LQKENI. The CDR3 spans 16 residues. V dropped 3 bases and J dropped 4; count of bases not matched to a gene: 8. Here the CDR3 reads CASSPKHSSGADTQYF. CDR3 nucleotides: TGTGCCAGCTCACCGAAACACTCTAGCGGGGCAGATACGCAGTATTTT.

On this clone: This may stem from a read error, because a much larger clone lies one nucleotide away. The chain links TRBV7-9 to TRBJ1-1; weak D call: TRBD1 (6 bases). With 3 bases removed from V and 7 bases from J, the gap between germline ends came to 15 bases. The CDR3 extends over 14 amino acids. The germline V gene encodes CDR1 SEHNR and CDR2 FQNEAQ (reference sequence). The CDR3 loop reads CASSLDYTGSEAFF. The CDR3 DNA reads as TGTGCCAGCAGCTTGGACTATACAGGGAGTGAAGCTTTCTTT.

CDR3 DNA: TGTGCCACCACCACGCACAGGGGCACTGGAAACACCATATATTTT. Its translation: CATTTHRGTGNTIYF. The chain is built from TRBV19 and TRBJ1-3; 7 bases agree with TRBD1. J was trimmed by 2 bases and V by 10 bases; bases with no gene match: 11. Germline CDR1 and CDR2: LNHDA and SQIVND (reference sequence). The CDR3 has 15 amino acids.

The chain links TRBV2 to TRBJ2-7; possibly TRBD2 for D (7 bases). Germline CDR1 and CDR2: SNHLY and FYNNEI. The CDR3 extends over 16 amino acids. Trimming removed 1 base at V and 2 bases at J, with 15 bases between. In DNA form, the CDR3 reads TGTGCCAGCAGTGAAGAGAGGAGCGGGACAACCTACGAGCAGTACTTC. Its translation: CASSEERSGTTYEQYF.

This clone came up a few times. CDR3 amino acids: CASSLPSGDSPLHF. In nucleotides, the CDR3 is TGTGCCAGCAGCTTGCCCTCAGGGGATTCACCCCTCCACTTT. The genes are TRBV5-4 and TRBJ1-6; tentative D call: TRBD1 (6 bases). The CDR3 has 14 amino acids. Germline lookup yields CDR1 SGHNT and CDR2 YYREEE (reference sequence). Trimming took off 1 base at V and 8 bases at J, with 10 bases between the two ends.

This clone was seen just once. The chain couples TRBV30 to TRBJ1-1; D is uncertain. Germline CDR1 GTSNPN, CDR2 SVGIG (reference sequence). This CDR3 region has 16 residues. V dropped 0 bases and J dropped 1 base, with 15 bases sitting between them. The CDR3 DNA sequence: TGTGCCTGGAGTGTACCCCGCAGAACTCCGAACACTGAAGCTTTCTTT. It translates to CAWSVPRRTPNTEAFF.